Described below is a single T cell receptor beta chain sequence and its context. This record comes from a study of CD8+ T cells in alopecia areata. Turning to the study itself: Patients received oral tofacitinib, 5 to 10 mg twice daily, for moderate-to-severe alopecia areata.

Extracted RNA was reverse transcribed into cDNA, the sequencing template. The repertoire was sequenced with immunoSEQ multiplex PCR; TCRdb's copy has only in-frame clones and lacks some. Found here are around 140,000 clones, about 47% of them singletons; the top ten hold 0.85% to 1%. From alopecia areata patients, lesional scalp punch biopsies and peripheral blood were collected. The researchers isolated CD4+ and CD8+ T cells from PBMCs by sorting. The sequence was collected from a human donor with alopecia areata. This material consisted of CD4+ T cells sorted from blood, taken at week 0.

The CDR3 region has the DNA TGTGCCAGCAGTGTTAACAAGTACAATGAGCAGTTCTTC. Amino acids: CASSVNKYNEQFF. The V call is TRBV6-4, the J call TRBJ2-1, with D hard to call. This CDR3 is 13 amino acids long. Germline lookup yields CDR1 MRHNA and CDR2 SNTAGT. With 4 bases removed from V and 4 bases from J, the gap between germline ends came to 8 bases.